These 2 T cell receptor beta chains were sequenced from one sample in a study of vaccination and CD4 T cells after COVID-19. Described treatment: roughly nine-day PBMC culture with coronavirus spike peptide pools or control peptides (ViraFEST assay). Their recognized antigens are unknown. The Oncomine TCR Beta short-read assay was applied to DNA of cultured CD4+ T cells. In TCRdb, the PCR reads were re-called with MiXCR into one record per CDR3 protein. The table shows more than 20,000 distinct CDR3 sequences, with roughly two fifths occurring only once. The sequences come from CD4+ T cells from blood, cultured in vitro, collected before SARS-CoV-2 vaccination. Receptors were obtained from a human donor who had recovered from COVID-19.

The DNA of the CDR3 is TGTGCCAGCAGGTCACAGGGGGCCTATGGCTACACCTTC. This translates into CASRSQGAYGYTF. The chain joins TRBV6-1 to TRBJ1-2; 9 nucleotides agree with TRBD1. The CDR3 length is 13 residues. CDR1 is MNHNS, CDR2 SASEGT, per germline. The junction had 3 bases not matched to a gene; V was cut back by 6 bases and J by 4 bases.

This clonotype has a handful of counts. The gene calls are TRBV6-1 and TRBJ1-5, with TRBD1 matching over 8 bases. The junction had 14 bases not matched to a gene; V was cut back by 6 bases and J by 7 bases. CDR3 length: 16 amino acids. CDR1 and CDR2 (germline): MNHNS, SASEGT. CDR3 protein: CASRPSRTGFGQPQHF. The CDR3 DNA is TGTGCCAGCAGACCCTCCCGGACAGGGTTCGGACAGCCCCAGCATTTT.